One T cell receptor beta chain is described in this entry. Its matching antigen is unknown. Adults of Caucasian background living in Nashville, Tennessee made up all donors. The data were obtained in a study of shared clonotypes between healthy human individuals. Repertoires were generated with immunoSEQ multiplex PCR, while TCRdb's copy carries only in-frame clones and drops some. Of roughly 300,000 clones in the sample, roughly 84% were seen once. Study-wide findings and caveats: Sorted-subset samples were not fully sequenced, rarefaction indicated.

The CDR3 is 13 amino acids. The V and J ends lost 10 bases and 12 bases, in that order; junction bases with no gene match: 13. Germline V lookup: CDR1 LNHDA, CDR2 SQIVND (reference sequence). The sequencing sample was made of memory CD8+ T cells sorted from blood. The subset is: CD45RO+ cells pooled with CCR7-negative TemRA cells. This chain links TRBV19 with TRBJ2-1, with 9 bases matching TRBD2. The receptor was derived from a man aged 18-30 years in good health. CDR3: CATHRREGSVQFF. As DNA, the CDR3 is TGTGCCACTCACCGGCGGGAGGGCTCCGTGCAGTTCTTC.